Listed below are T cell receptor beta chains from one sample, sequenced in a study of Graves' ophthalmopathy and Graves' hyperthyroidism. TCRdb recomputed calls from the multiplex PCR reads with MiXCR, one row per CDR3 protein. Of a few hundred thousand distinct CDR3 sequences listed, around 18% are singletons. What was sequenced was peripheral blood. The receptors were sampled from a woman aged 18-35 years with Graves' ophthalmopathy. CDR3s include the opening cysteine and the closing phenylalanine or tryptophan. The D gene is left open where the match is weak.

d_call j_call v_call cdr3_aa
TRBD1 TRBJ2-7 TRBV13 CASSFRTGGDEQYF
- TRBJ2-7 TRBV11-1 CASSAKRQAIQYF
- TRBJ2-6 TRBV2 CASNDYGGPGANVLTF
TRBD2 TRBJ2-5 TRBV6-2/TRBV6-3 CASSYFPSGDQETQYF
- TRBJ1-1 TRBV15 CATSSNGGTEAFF
- TRBJ1-5 TRBV6-2/TRBV6-3 CASSYQGHSNQPQHF
TRBD1 TRBJ1-1 TRBV28 CASSSRTGVPEAFF
- TRBJ1-5 TRBV28 CASSLILGPHQPQHF
- TRBJ2-7 TRBV20-1 CSAATRTEQYF
TRBD2 TRBJ2-5 TRBV24-1 CATSDPRGGAKETQYF
TRBD1 TRBJ1-2 TRBV11-2 CASSTQGEYGYTF
- TRBJ2-7 TRBV28 CASGGQRDYEQYF
TRBD1 TRBJ1-1 TRBV6-1 CASSARDRVFTEAFF
TRBD1 TRBJ2-7 TRBV7-2 CASSPAGTGAAEQYF
- TRBJ2-5 TRBV12-3/TRBV12-4 CASSFFQGSQETQYF
TRBD1 TRBJ1-3 TRBV7-2 CASSLASPTRQGSGNTIYF
TRBD1 TRBJ2-3 TRBV11-2 CASSIRGRGNTDTQYF
- TRBJ2-4 TRBV4-3 CASRHPGYNIQYF
TRBD1 TRBJ2-7 TRBV12-3/TRBV12-4 CASRPRGPHYEQYF
- TRBJ2-2 TRBV6-2/TRBV6-3 CASILSDGGNTGELFF
TRBD1 TRBJ1-2 TRBV10-3 CAISETYRGPNYGYTF
TRBD1 TRBJ1-6 TRBV19 CASSIGQGPSPLHF
- TRBJ2-5 TRBV9 CASSAGNAQETQYF
- TRBJ1-6 TRBV7-9 CASSFGSYNSPLHF
- TRBJ2-7 TRBV6-1 CASSTTDLGSYEQYF
- TRBJ1-2 TRBV12-3/TRBV12-4 CASSPTGVNYGYTF
TRBD1 TRBJ1-6 TRBV7-2 CASSFRQGAFSPLHF
TRBD1 TRBJ1-2 TRBV6-5 CASSQGAHGYTF
- TRBJ2-2 TRBV6-5 CASTRQQNTGELFF
- TRBJ1-1 TRBV30 CAWSVSAGNTEAFF